These T cell receptor beta chains were read from a single sample in a study of blood T cell repertoires in COVID-19. Sequenced by immunoSEQ multiplex PCR; TCRdb stores in-frame clones only, minus some. The repertoire holds roughly 220,000 clones, with roughly 76% as singletons. The sequenced material came from peripheral blood. The receptors derive from a woman of 80 years or more with COVID-19, enrolled during active disease. Each CDR3 is given with its conserved first and last residue. The D gene is left open where the match is weak. The size field is filled for only some rows; it gives once, few, many or a size class.

TRBJ2-5	-	-	TRBV6-1	CASSDGGLPGRETQYF	TGTGCCAGCAGTGACGGAGGGCTTCCGGGACGAGAGACCCAGTACTTC
TRBJ2-3	once	TRBD2	TRBV3-1/TRBV3-2	CASSPLGRGGTDTQYF	TGTGCCAGCAGCCCACTGGGCCGGGGGGGCACAGATACGCAGTATTTT
TRBJ1-1	-	TRBD1	TRBV27	CASSSMGQGYEAFF	TGTGCCAGCAGTTCTATGGGACAGGGGTATGAAGCTTTCTTT
TRBJ2-1	-	TRBD1	TRBV6-2/TRBV6-3	CASSIQGSYNEQFF	TGTGCCAGCAGTATACAGGGGTCCTACAATGAGCAGTTCTTC
TRBJ2-5	-	-	TRBV4-3	CASSPRFGETQYF	TGCGCCAGCAGCCCCCGGTTTGGAGAGACCCAGTACTTC
TRBJ2-7	-	TRBD2	TRBV7-2	CASSGTGSGGQYF	TGTGCCAGCAGCGGGACTGGTTCGGGGGGGCAGTACTTC
TRBJ1-2	-	TRBD1	TRBV28	CASSLDRVYGYTF	TGTGCCAGCAGCCTCGACAGGGTCTATGGCTACACCTTC
TRBJ1-2	-	TRBD1	TRBV5-1	CASSSGGGYTF	TGCGCCAGCAGCTCAGGGGGCGGCTACACCTTC
TRBJ1-2	-	TRBD1	TRBV6-5	CASRRQGAYAYGYTF	TGTGCCAGCAGGCGACAGGGTGCTTACGCCTATGGCTACACCTTC
TRBJ1-5	-	TRBD1	TRBV12-3/TRBV12-4	CASSPLGTGLHF	TGTGCCAGCAGTCCCTTGGGGACAGGGCTTCATTTT
TRBJ2-1	-	-	TRBV7-3	CASSRQGGVEQFF	TGTGCCAGCAGCCGACAGGGAGGAGTAGAGCAGTTCTTC
TRBJ2-7	-	-	TRBV5-1	CASSANYEQYF	TGCGCCAGCAGCGCGAATTACGAGCAGTACTTC
TRBJ2-3	-	-	TRBV12-3/TRBV12-4	CASSLKAWDTQYF	TGTGCCAGCAGTTTAAAAGCCTGGGATACGCAGTATTTT
TRBJ2-3	-	TRBD2	TRBV30	CAWRASGSTDTQYF	TGTGCCTGGAGGGCTAGCGGGAGCACAGATACGCAGTATTTT
TRBJ1-4	-	-	TRBV5-1	CASSLVSGRNEKLFF	TGCGCCAGCAGCTTGGTCTCAGGCCGTAATGAAAAACTGTTTTTT
TRBJ1-2	-	-	TRBV2	CASRSQTNYGYTF	TGTGCCAGCAGATCACAGACTAACTATGGCTACACCTTC
TRBJ2-4	-	TRBD2	TRBV5-7	CASSFTQAGGGRNIQYF	TGTGCCAGCAGCTTTACGCAGGCCGGCGGGGGACGAAACATTCAGTACTTC
TRBJ2-1	once	-	TRBV6-2/TRBV6-3	CASSYPGAGFTGNEQFF	TGTGCCAGCAGTTATCCCGGAGCCGGGTTCACCGGGAATGAGCAGTTCTTC
TRBJ2-5	-	-	TRBV5-1	CASSLEGETQYF	TGCGCCAGCAGCTTGGAGGGGGAGACCCAGTACTTC
TRBJ2-5	-	TRBD1	TRBV18	CASSPRQGETQYF	TGTGCCAGCTCACCAAGACAGGGGGAGACCCAGTACTTC
TRBJ2-7	-	TRBD2	TRBV11-3	CASSLAAGVAEQYF	TGTGCCAGCAGCTTAGCAGCGGGAGTAGCCGAGCAGTACTTC
TRBJ1-1	once	TRBD1	TRBV7-9	CASSSSTGGLNTEAFF	TGTGCCAGCAGCTCCAGCACAGGGGGCCTGAACACTGAAGCTTTCTTT
TRBJ2-1	-	TRBD2	TRBV6-5	CASSPGGGRGNEQFF	TGTGCCAGCAGTCCGGGGGGCGGGAGGGGGAATGAGCAGTTCTTC
TRBJ1-1	-	-	TRBV29-1	CSVGFGANTEAFF	TGCAGCGTTGGGTTTGGGGCGAACACTGAAGCTTTCTTT
TRBJ1-6	once	-	TRBV7-3	CASSLWEGGVHF	TGTGCCAGCAGCTTATGGGAAGGGGGAGTCCACTTT
TRBJ1-5	-	-	TRBV11-2	CASSPGVNQPQHF	TGTGCCAGCAGCCCAGGGGTGAATCAGCCCCAGCATTTT
TRBJ1-4	few	-	TRBV3-1/TRBV3-2	CASSQGGQQRNEKLFF	TGTGCCAGCAGCCAAGGCGGACAGCAACGAAATGAAAAACTGTTTTTT
TRBJ1-5	-	-	TRBV6-5	CASSSYGSAGNQPQHF	TGTGCCAGCAGTTCTTACGGTTCCGCGGGCAATCAGCCCCAGCATTTT
TRBJ2-5	-	-	TRBV3-1/TRBV3-2	CASSVTSPGQETQYF	TGTGCCAGCAGCGTAACGTCCCCGGGACAAGAGACCCAGTACTTC
TRBJ1-2	-	-	TRBV30	CAWEEAAYSNYGYTF	TGTGCCTGGGAGGAGGCAGCTTATTCTAACTATGGCTACACCTTC
TRBJ1-6	-	-	TRBV28	CASSRATAGDSPLHF	TGTGCCAGCAGTCGAGCGACAGCGGGTGATTCACCCCTCCACTTT
TRBJ1-1	-	-	TRBV5-1	CASSLTATTEAFF	TGCGCCAGCAGCTTAACAGCTACTACTGAAGCTTTCTTT
TRBJ1-2	-	-	TRBV6-2/TRBV6-3	CASSYFDRHNLYGYTF	TGTGCCAGCAGTTACTTCGACAGGCATAACCTCTATGGCTACACCTTC
TRBJ1-3	-	-	TRBV5-1	CASSLDRAGNTIYF	TGCGCCAGCAGCTTGGACAGAGCTGGAAACACCATATATTTT